Described below is a single TCR beta chain sequence and its context. The data originate from a study of spatial heterogeneity in lung cancer. Time point in this sample: sample taken at primary tumor resection. The authors sequenced whole RNA from tumor, nontumor lung or frozen PBMC without sorting. Samples were obtained from 65 to 80 donors, all untreated early-stage non-small cell lung cancer patients. The presence of a unique molecular identifier marked each TCR cDNA molecule. TCRdb itself ran the 5' RACE reads through MiXCR, one entry per CDR3 protein. The sample holds about 85,000 distinct CDR3 sequences, approximately 21% seen once. The CDR3 runs to 15 residues. Trimming removed 0 bases at V and 0 bases at J, with 8 bases between. Germline assignment: CDR1 SNHLY and CDR2 FYNNEI.

The sample here was PBMCs, taken at surgery. The TCR comes from a male donor with early-stage non-small cell lung cancer. V is TRBV2 and J is TRBJ1-1; D is unclear. This CDR3 reads CASSEAASMNTEAFF. The CDR3 DNA reads TGTGCCAGCAGTGAAGCGGCCAGTATGAACACTGAAGCTTTCTTT.